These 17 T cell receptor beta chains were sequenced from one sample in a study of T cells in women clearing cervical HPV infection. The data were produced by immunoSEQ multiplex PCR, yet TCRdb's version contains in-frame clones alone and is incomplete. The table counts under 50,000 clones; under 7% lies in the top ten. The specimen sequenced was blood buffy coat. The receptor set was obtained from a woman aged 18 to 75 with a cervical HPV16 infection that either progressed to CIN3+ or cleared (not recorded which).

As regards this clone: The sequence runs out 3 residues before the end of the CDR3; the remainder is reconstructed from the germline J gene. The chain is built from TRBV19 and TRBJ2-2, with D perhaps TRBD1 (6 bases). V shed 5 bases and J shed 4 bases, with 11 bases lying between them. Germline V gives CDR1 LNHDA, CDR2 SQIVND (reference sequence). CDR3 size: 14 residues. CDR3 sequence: CASSPGQLTGELFF. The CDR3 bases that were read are TGTGCCAGTAGTCCCGGACAGCTCACCGGGGAG.

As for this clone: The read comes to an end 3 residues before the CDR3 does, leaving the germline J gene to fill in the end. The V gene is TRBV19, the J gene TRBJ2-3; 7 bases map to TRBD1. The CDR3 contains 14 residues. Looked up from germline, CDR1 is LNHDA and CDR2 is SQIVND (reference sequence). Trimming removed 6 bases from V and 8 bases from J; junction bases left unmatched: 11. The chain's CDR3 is CASRTGQASGTQYF. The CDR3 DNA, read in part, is TGTGCCAGTAGGACAGGACAGGCCAGCGGTACG.

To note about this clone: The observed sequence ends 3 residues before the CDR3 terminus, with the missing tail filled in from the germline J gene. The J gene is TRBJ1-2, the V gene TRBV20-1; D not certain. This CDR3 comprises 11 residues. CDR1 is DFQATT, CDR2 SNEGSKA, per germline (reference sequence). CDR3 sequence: CSASPSGGYTF. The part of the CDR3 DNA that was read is TGCAGTGCTAGCCCTTCGGGGGGC.

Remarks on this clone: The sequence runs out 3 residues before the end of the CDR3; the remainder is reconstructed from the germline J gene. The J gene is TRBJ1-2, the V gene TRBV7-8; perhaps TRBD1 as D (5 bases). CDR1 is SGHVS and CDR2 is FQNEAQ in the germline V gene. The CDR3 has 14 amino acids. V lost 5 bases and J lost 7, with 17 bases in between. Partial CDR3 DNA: TGTGCCAGCAGCACATATTTAGCGGGGGTTGGC. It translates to CASSTYLAGVG. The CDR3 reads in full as CASSTYLAGVGYTF.

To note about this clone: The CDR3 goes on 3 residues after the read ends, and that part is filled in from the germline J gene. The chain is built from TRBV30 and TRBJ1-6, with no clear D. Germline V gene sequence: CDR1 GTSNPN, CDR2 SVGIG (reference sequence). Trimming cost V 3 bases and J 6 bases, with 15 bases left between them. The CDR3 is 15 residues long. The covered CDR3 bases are TGTGCCTGGAGGAGTACGGGCGCGGGTAATTCACCC. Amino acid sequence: CAWRSTGAGNSP. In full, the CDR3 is CAWRSTGAGNSPLHF.

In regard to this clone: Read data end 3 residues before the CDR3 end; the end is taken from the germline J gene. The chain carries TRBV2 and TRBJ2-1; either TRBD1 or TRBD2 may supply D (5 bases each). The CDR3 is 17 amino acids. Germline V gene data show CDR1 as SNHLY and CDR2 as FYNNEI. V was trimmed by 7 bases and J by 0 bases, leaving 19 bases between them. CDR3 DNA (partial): TGTGCCAGCAACCTGGACACAAACGGAGGCTCCTACAATGAG. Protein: CASNLDTNGGSYNE. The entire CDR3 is CASNLDTNGGSYNEQFF.

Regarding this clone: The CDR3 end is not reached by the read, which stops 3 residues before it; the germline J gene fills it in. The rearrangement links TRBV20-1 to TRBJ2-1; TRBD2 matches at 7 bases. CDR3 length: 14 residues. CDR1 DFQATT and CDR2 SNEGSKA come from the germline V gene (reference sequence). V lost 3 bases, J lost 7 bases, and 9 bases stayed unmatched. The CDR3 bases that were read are TGCAGTGCTAGTAAAGCGGGAAGGGGTAATGAG. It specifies CSASKAGRGNE. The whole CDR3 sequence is CSASKAGRGNEQFF.

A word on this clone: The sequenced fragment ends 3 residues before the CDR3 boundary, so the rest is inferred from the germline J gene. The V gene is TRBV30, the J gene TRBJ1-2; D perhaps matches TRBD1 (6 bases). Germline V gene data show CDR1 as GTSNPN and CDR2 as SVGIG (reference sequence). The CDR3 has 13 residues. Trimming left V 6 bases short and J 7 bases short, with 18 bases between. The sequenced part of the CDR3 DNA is TGTGCCTGCTCGAGACAGGAATATGGTGGC. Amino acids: CACSRQEYGG. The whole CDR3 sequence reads CACSRQEYGGYTF. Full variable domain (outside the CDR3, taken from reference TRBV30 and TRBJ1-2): SQTIHQWPATLVQPVGSPLSLECTVEGTSNPNLYWYRQAAGRGLQLLFYSVGIGQISSEVPQNLSASRPQDRQFILSSKKLLLSDSGFYLCACSRQEYGGYTFGSGTRLTVV.

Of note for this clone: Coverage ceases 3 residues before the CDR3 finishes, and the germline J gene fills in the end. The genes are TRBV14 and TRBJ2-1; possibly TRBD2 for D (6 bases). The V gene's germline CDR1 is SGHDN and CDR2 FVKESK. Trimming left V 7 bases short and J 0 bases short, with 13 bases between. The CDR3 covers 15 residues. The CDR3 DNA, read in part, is TGTGCCAGCACTTATAGCGGAGGCTCCTACAATGAG. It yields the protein CASTYSGGSYNE. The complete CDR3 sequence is CASTYSGGSYNEQFF.

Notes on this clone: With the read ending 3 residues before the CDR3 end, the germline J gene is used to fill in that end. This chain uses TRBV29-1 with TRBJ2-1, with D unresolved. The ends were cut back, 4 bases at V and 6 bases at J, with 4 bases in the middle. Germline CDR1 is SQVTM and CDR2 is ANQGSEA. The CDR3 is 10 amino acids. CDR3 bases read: TGCAGCGTTGTGCGCAATGAG. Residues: CSVVRNE. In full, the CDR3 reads CSVVRNEQFF.

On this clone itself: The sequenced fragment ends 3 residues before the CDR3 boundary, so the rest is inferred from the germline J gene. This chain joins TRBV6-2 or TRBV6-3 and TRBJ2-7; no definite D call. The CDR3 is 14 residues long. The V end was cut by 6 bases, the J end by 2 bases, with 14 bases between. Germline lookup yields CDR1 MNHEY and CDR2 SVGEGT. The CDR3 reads CASSQTNTPYEQYF. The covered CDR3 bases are TGTGCCAGCAGCCAAACGAACACCCCCTACGAG.

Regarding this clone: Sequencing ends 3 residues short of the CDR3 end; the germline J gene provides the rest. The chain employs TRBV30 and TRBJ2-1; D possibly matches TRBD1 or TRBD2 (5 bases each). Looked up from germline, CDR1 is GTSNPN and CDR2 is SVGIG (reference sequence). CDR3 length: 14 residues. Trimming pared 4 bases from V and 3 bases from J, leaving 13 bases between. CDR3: CAWKGEQNYNEQFF. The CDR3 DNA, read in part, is TGTGCCTGGAAAGGGGAGCAGAACTACAATGAG.

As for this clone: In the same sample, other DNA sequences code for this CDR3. The CDR3 spells CSVEQGAGGNTIYF. The DNA read from the CDR3 is TGCAGCGTTGAGCAGGGGGCAGGGGGAAACACC. The J gene is TRBJ1-3, the V gene TRBV29-1; TRBD1 agrees at 8 bases. From the germline J gene comes the end of the CDR3, since the read stops 3 residues before it. This CDR3 spans 14 amino acids. Germline V gene data show CDR1 as SQVTM and CDR2 as ANQGSEA. Trimming removed 3 bases from V and 4 bases from J; junction bases left unmatched: 5.

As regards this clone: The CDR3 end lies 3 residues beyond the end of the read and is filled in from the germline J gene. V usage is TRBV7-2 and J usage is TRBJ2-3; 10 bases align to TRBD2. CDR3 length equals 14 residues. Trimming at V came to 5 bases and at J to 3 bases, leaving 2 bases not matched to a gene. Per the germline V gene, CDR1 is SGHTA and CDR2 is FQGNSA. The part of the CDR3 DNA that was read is TGTGCCAGCAGCCCGGGACTAGCGACAGATACG. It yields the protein CASSPGLATDT. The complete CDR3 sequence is CASSPGLATDTQYF. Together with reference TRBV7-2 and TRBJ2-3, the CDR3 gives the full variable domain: GAGVSQSPSNKVTEKGKDVELRCDPISGHTALYWYRQSLGQGLEFLIYFQGNSAPDKSGLPSDRFSAERTGGSVSTLTIQRTQQEDSAVYLCASSPGLATDTQYFGPGTRLTVL.

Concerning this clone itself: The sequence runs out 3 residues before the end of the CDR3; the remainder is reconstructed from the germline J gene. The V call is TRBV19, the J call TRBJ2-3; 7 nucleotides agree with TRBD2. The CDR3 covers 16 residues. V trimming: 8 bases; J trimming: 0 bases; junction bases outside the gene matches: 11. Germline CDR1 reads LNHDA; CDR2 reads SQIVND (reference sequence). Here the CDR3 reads CASGDRGTTSTDTQYF. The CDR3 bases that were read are TGTGCCAGTGGGGATCGGGGGACTACTAGCACAGATACG.

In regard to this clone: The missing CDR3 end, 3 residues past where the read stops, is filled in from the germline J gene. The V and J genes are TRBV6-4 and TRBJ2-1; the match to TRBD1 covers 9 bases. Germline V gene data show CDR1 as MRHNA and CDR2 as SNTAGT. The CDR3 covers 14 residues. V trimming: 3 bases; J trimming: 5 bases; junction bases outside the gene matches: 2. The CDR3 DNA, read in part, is TGTGCCAGCAGTGAGGGACAGGGTAACAATGAG. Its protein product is CASSEGQGNNE. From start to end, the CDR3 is CASSEGQGNNEQFF.

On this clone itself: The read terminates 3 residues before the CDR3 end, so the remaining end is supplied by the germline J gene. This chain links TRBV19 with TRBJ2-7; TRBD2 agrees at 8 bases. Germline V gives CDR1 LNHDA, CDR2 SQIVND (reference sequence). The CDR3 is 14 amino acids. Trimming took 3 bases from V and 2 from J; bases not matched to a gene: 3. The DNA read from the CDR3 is TGTGCCAGTAGTATCGGGGGGGTCGCCTACGAG. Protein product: CASSIGGVAYE. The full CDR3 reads CASSIGGVAYEQYF.